This T cell receptor beta chain was captured in a study of PD-L1 blockade in urothelial cancer. Study summary: The study started patients on atezolizumab in about 2014, giving 1,200 mg intravenously every 3 weeks. Peripheral blood specimens exhibited a median yield of around 150,000 T cells.

This CDR3 comprises 15 residues. V lost 5 bases, J lost 0 bases, and 8 bases stayed unmatched. CDR1 SGHDT and CDR2 YYEEEE come from the germline V gene. Concerning this clone: What it binds is not known.

Time point of the sample: pretreatment peripheral blood. Study-wide points: Tumor-associated clones in the blood of durable-benefit patients grew more at 3 weeks.

Clones were read by immunoSEQ multiplex PCR, and TCRdb kept only the in-frame ones, dropping some. The data contain around 100,000 clones, roughly 84% of them singletons. The chain recombines TRBV5-6 with TRBJ2-7; TRBD1 aligns across 7 bases. Here the sequenced sample was PBMCs, taken around atezolizumab (anti-PD-L1) treatment. This TCR derives from a man aged 60 to 75 with urothelial cancer. The CDR3 coding sequence is TGTGCCAGCAGGCTGACAGGGATCAGCTCCTACGAGCAGTACTTC. It yields the protein CASRLTGISSYEQYF.